The 28 T cell receptor beta chains below all came from one sample that was sequenced in a study of early stage breast cancer tumors. TCRdb's copy holds only in-frame clones and misses some; the assay was immunoSEQ multiplex PCR. The profile shows about 31,000 clones, roughly four fifths of them singletons. Sample: breast tumor tissue. All receptors come from a young adult with breast cancer.

This clone was recorded a few times. CDR3 loop: CSAGYEQYF. CDR3 coding DNA: TGCAGTGCTGGGTACGAGCAGTACTTC. The chain couples TRBV20-1 to TRBJ2-7; D is unresolved. Trimming shortened V by 5 bases and J by 4 bases, and 3 bases separated the two germline ends. CDR3 size: 9 residues. Germline V gene data show CDR1 as DFQATT and CDR2 as SNEGSKA (reference sequence).

The count of this clone is one. The chain joins TRBV18 to TRBJ2-5; D remains ambiguous. Germline loops: CDR1 KGHSH, CDR2 LQKENI. This CDR3 region has 13 residues. Trimming stripped 3 bases from V and 5 bases from J, with 10 bases between. Here the CDR3 reads CASSPPVSETQYF. The CDR3 nucleotides are TGTGCCAGCTCACCCCCGGTTTCGGAGACCCAGTACTTC.

This clone was found a few times. The rearrangement uses TRBV6-5 and TRBJ2-1, with 8 bases lining up with TRBD2. The CDR3 runs 16 residues. The germline V gene encodes CDR1 MNHEY and CDR2 SVGAGI. J was trimmed by 7 bases and V by 2 bases; bases with no gene match: 10. In nucleotides, the CDR3 is TGTGCCAGCAGTTACAGCTGGGGCGGGAGGCGGAATGAGCAGTTCTTC. Translating gives CASSYSWGGRRNEQFF.

This clone was picked up a small number of times. The chain has TRBV5-1 and TRBJ1-3, with 8 nucleotides matching TRBD1. This CDR3 contains 17 residues. Losses at the gene ends were 4 bases for V and 3 bases for J; bases not matched to a gene: 12. The V gene's germline CDR1 is SGHRS and CDR2 YFSETQ. The CDR3 coding sequence is TGCGCCAGCAGCCCAGGGACAGGAGCCGCTATTGGAAACACCATATATTTT. Its translation: CASSPGTGAAIGNTIYF.

The rearrangement links TRBV2 to TRBJ1-1, with D uncertain. Per germline, CDR1 SNHLY and CDR2 FYNNEI. Trimming pared 6 bases from V and 7 bases from J, leaving 9 bases between. The CDR3 runs to 11 residues. The CDR3 reads CASSPSLEAFF. The CDR3 region has the DNA TGTGCCAGCAGCCCTAGTCTTGAAGCTTTCTTT.

CDR3 residues: CASSRQGETQYF. The CDR3 nucleotides read TGTGCCAGCAGTCGACAGGGAGAGACCCAGTACTTC. The chain links TRBV6-6 to TRBJ2-5; TRBD1 agrees at 7 bases. With V trimmed by 5 bases and J by 4 bases, 1 base remained unmatched. From germline, CDR1 is MNHNY and CDR2 SVGAGI (reference sequence). The CDR3 length is 12 residues.

The J gene is TRBJ1-1, the V gene TRBV7-9; 11 positions agree with TRBD1. Losses at the gene ends were 4 bases for V and 5 bases for J; bases not matched to a gene: 6. CDR1 and CDR2 from the germline V gene are SEHNR and FQNEAQ (reference sequence). The CDR3 runs to 15 residues. CDR3 in amino acids: CASSSVGTGGTEAFF. Here the CDR3 DNA reads TGTGCCAGCAGCTCAGTCGGGACAGGGGGTACTGAAGCTTTCTTT.

In its sample, this clone was seen once. V gene TRBV7-2 combines with J gene TRBJ2-2; D is ambiguous. The CDR3 is 12 amino acids. Germline V gives CDR1 SGHTA, CDR2 FQGNSA. Trimming shortened V by 4 bases and J by 5 bases, and 5 bases separated the two germline ends. The CDR3 coding sequence is TGTGCCAGCAGCTCGAGAACCGGGGAGCTGTTTTTT. This encodes CASSSRTGELFF.

V gene TRBV29-1 combines with J gene TRBJ2-3, with 7 bases identical to TRBD2. V lost 1 base and J lost 5; bases outside the gene matches: 6. Germline CDR1 is SQVTM and CDR2 is ANQGSEA. The CDR3 runs to 14 residues. Here the CDR3 reads CSVEGTRRRDTQYF. The DNA of the CDR3 is TGCAGCGTTGAAGGGACTAGACGTAGAGATACGCAGTATTTT.

The chain recombines TRBV5-8 with TRBJ2-1; 9 nucleotides line up with TRBD2. Trimming cost V 3 bases and J 3 bases; bases outside gene matches: 13. Germline values: CDR1 SGHTS, CDR2 YDEGEE. There are 18 residues in the CDR3. CDR3 nucleotides: TGTGCCAGCAGCTCGTACAATTTAGCGGGAGTAGGCTACAATGAGCAGTTCTTC. Translation: CASSSYNLAGVGYNEQFF.

This sequence joins TRBV7-3 and TRBJ2-6; D not certain. From germline, CDR1 is SGHTA and CDR2 FQGTGA. This CDR3 has 15 residues. V lost 2 bases, J lost 2 bases, and 7 bases lay in between. The CDR3 DNA is TGTGCCAGCAGCTTATCTAGGACTGGGGCCAACGTCCTGACTTTC. Residues: CASSLSRTGANVLTF.

A few counts support this clone. The CDR3 does not close with the conserved phenylalanine or tryptophan, likely indicating a read error. The limits of the CDR3 on the DNA are not certain, so only TCRdb's listed CDR3 is given. This chain connects TRBV7-8 to TRBJ2-7; the table gives TRBD2 as D, unverified against the DNA. Ends included, the CDR3 has 13 residues. The germline V gene has CDR1 SGHVS and CDR2 FQNEAQ. CDR3 loop: CASSEPSGTPLSL.

The CDR3 DNA sequence: TGTGCCAGCAGTCCGGGACTAGCGGGATCTGAACCCTCCTACGAGCAGTACTTC. The encoded protein is CASSPGLAGSEPSYEQYF. This chain links TRBV2 with TRBJ2-7; 13 bases match TRBD2. This CDR3 has 18 residues. Germline lookup yields CDR1 SNHLY and CDR2 FYNNEI. V gave up 5 bases and J gave up 0 bases; unmatched junction bases: 10.

The rearrangement links TRBV27 to TRBJ2-1; TRBD2 aligns across 10 bases. V was pared by 3 bases and J by 9 bases, with 20 bases of the junction left unmatched. CDR3 length: 19 amino acids. From germline, CDR1 is MNHEY and CDR2 SMNVEV (reference sequence). As DNA, the CDR3 is TGTGCCAGCAGTTTTCTCCTGCGGGGGCTAGCGGGAGTCCATGGTGAGCAGTTCTTC. Its translation: CASSFLLRGLAGVHGEQFF.

The chain recombines TRBV5-6 with TRBJ1-3; D gene uncertain. V dropped 4 bases and J dropped 4 bases, with 9 bases sitting between them. The CDR3 totals 13 residues. Per the germline V gene, CDR1 is SGHDT and CDR2 is YYEEEE. In nucleotides, the CDR3 is TGTGCCAGCAGCCGAAGGGCAGGAAACACCATATATTTT. Its translation: CASSRRAGNTIYF.

V usage is TRBV7-2 and J usage is TRBJ2-7; a weak D match, TRBD2 (5 bases). The CDR3 runs to 15 residues. Germline values: CDR1 SGHTA, CDR2 FQGNSA. The V end lost 5 bases, the J end lost 4 bases, and 18 bases lay between the germline ends. CDR3 sequence reads: CASSLVRLNLYEQYF. The DNA for the CDR3 is TGTGCCAGCAGCCTAGTTCGACTAAATCTATACGAGCAGTACTTC.

This chain links TRBV5-1 with TRBJ2-1; 8 nucleotides align to TRBD2. Trimming at V came to 4 bases and at J to 1 base, leaving 7 bases not matched to a gene. This CDR3 contains 16 residues. CDR1 is SGHRS and CDR2 is YFSETQ in the germline V gene. In DNA form, the CDR3 reads TGCGCCAGCAGCGTTTTACTAGCGGATTCCTACAATGAGCAGTTCTTC. Residues: CASSVLLADSYNEQFF.

The chain is built from TRBV19 and TRBJ2-7, with D perhaps TRBD1 (5 bases). The CDR3 loop spans 13 amino acids. Trimming cost V 4 bases and J 4 bases, with 11 bases left between them. Germline-derived CDR1 and CDR2 are LNHDA and SQIVND (reference sequence). CDR3: CASSTPSGYEQYF. The CDR3 nucleotides are TGTGCCAGTAGTACCCCCTCAGGGTACGAGCAGTACTTC.

The DNA for the CDR3 is TGTGCCAGCAGTGAACCAATAGCGGGAGTGAGTTCCCGTGAGACCCAGTACTTC. It codes for CASSEPIAGVSSRETQYF. The chain links TRBV6-1 to TRBJ2-5; 9 bases map to TRBD2. V was clipped by 2 bases and J by 5 bases; unmatched bases: 15. Germline V gene sequence: CDR1 MNHNS, CDR2 SASEGT. The CDR3 covers 18 residues.

V usage is TRBV4-2 and J usage is TRBJ1-5; D may be TRBD1 (5 bases). CDR3 length: 16 residues. Germline CDR1 is LGHNA and CDR2 is YNFKEQ. The V gene lost 6 bases and the J gene lost 0 bases, with 15 bases spanning the gap. The CDR3 DNA reads TGTGCCAGCAGAAATGGGGCCGCCGATAGCAATCAGCCCCAGCATTTT. It encodes CASRNGAADSNQPQHF.

J is TRBJ1-2 and V is TRBV5-1, with D perhaps matching TRBD1 (5 bases). Germline V gene lookup returns CDR1 SGHRS and CDR2 YFSETQ. V was clipped by 0 bases and J by 3 bases, with 12 bases between them. The CDR3 totals 15 residues. The CDR3 nucleotides read TGCGCCAGCAGCTTGGAAGGGGCTCGGGACTATGGCTACACCTTC. Its protein product is CASSLEGARDYGYTF.

The chain joins TRBV10-3 to TRBJ2-5; a weak D match, TRBD2 (5 bases). The V end was cut by 3 bases, the J end by 5 bases, with 10 bases between. The CDR3 runs 13 residues. The germline V gene has CDR1 ENHRY and CDR2 SYGVKD. CDR3 loop: CAISDEGMETQYF. CDR3 DNA sequence: TGTGCCATCAGTGATGAGGGTATGGAGACCCAGTACTTC.

The chain carries TRBV7-6 and TRBJ2-3, with a tentative D call TRBD1 (5 bases). V dropped 1 base and J dropped 0 bases, with 8 bases sitting between them. The CDR3 runs to 15 residues. The germline V gene has CDR1 SGHVS and CDR2 FNYEAQ. DNA of the CDR3: TGTGCCAGCAGCTTAGTTGCAGGGAGCACAGATACGCAGTATTTT. Protein sequence: CASSLVAGSTDTQYF.

The rearrangement joins TRBV5-6 to TRBJ1-3; D gene uncertain. CDR1 is SGHDT and CDR2 is YYEEEE in the germline V gene. Trimming left V 1 base short and J 0 bases short, with 11 bases between. CDR3 length equals 16 residues. CDR3 sequence (DNA): TGTGCCAGCAGCTTGTACTCATTGTTCTCTGGAAACACCATATATTTT. The encoded protein is CASSLYSLFSGNTIYF.

V gene TRBV6-8 combines with J gene TRBJ2-4; 9 nucleotides match TRBD2. V shed 0 bases, J shed 0 bases, and the junction held 12 bases outside the gene matches. Germline V gene lookup returns CDR1 MNHGY and CDR2 SAAAGT. This CDR3 is 20 amino acids long. CDR3 in amino acids: CASSYSPSSGSSLAKNIQYF. The CDR3 bases are TGTGCCAGCAGTTACTCTCCGAGTAGCGGGAGTTCACTAGCCAAAAACATTCAGTACTTC.

The rearrangement links TRBV10-2 to TRBJ2-2; D possibly corresponds to TRBD2 (5 bases). CDR3 length: 15 amino acids. From germline, CDR1 is WSHSY and CDR2 SAAADI. V lost 3 bases, J lost 3 bases, and 11 bases lay in between. The CDR3 DNA sequence: TGCGCCAGCAGTGAAGGGCGCGGGTACACCGGGGAGCTGTTTTTT. Residues: CASSEGRGYTGELFF.

The genes are TRBV18 and TRBJ2-6; D is unclear. The length of the CDR3 is 17 residues. Germline CDR1 and CDR2: KGHSH and LQKENI. The V gene lost 0 bases and the J gene lost 0 bases, with 9 bases spanning the gap. CDR3 coding DNA: TGTGCCAGCTCACCACCCTCGGTGGGCTCTGGGGCCAACGTCCTGACTTTC. Translating gives CASSPPSVGSGANVLTF.

V usage is TRBV7-2 and J usage is TRBJ2-5; D is ambiguous. There are 14 residues in the CDR3. V lost 7 bases and J 4 bases, leaving 16 bases between the germline ends. Germline CDR1 is SGHTA and CDR2 is FQGNSA. DNA of the CDR3: TGTGCCAGCAACAAAGACAACTCCAGAGAGACCCAGTACTTC. It translates to CASNKDNSRETQYF.